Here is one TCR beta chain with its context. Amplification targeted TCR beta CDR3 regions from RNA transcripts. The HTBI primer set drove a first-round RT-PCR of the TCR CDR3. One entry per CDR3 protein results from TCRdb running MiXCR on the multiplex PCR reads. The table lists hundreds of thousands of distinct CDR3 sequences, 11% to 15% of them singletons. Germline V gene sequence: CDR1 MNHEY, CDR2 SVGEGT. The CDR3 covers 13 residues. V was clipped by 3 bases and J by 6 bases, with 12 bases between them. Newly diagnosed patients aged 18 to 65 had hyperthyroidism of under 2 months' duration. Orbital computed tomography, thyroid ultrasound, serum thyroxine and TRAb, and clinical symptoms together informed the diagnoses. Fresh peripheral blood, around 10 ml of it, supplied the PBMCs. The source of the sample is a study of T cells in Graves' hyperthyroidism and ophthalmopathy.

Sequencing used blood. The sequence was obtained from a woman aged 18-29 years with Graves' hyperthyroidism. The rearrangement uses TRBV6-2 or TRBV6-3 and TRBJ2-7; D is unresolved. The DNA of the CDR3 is TGTGCCAGCAGTTATGGACCAGTGCTCGAGCAGTACTTC. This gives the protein CASSYGPVLEQYF.